This is a list of T cell receptor beta chains from one sample in a study of blood T cell repertoires in COVID-19. Method: immunoSEQ multiplex PCR; TCRdb's copy keeps in-frame clones and lacks some. The sample includes 70,000 or so clones, 88% seen only once; the top ten take roughly 1.5%. Sequencing was done on a sample of peripheral blood. The receptors stem from a human donor in a cohort sampled during active COVID-19. Both conserved end residues are part of each CDR3. Fields, in order: J gene, D gene, V gene, clone size, CDR3 protein, CDR3 DNA. The D gene is left open where the match is weak. The listing skips clone size in some rows; elsewhere it reads once, few, many or a size class.

J: TRBJ2-1
D: TRBD2
V: TRBV19
size: -
CDR3: CAVGGYNEQFF
DNA: TGTGCCGTGGGGGGGTACAATGAGCAGTTCTTC

J: TRBJ2-1
D: -
V: TRBV3-1/TRBV3-2
size: -
CDR3: CASSLRGGAYNEQFF
DNA: TGTGCCAGCAGCCTTAGGGGCGGGGCTTACAATGAGCAGTTCTTC

J: TRBJ2-5
D: -
V: TRBV7-8
size: few
CDR3: CASSFDRHVAGQETQYF
DNA: TGTGCCAGCAGCTTCGACAGGCACGTAGCTGGGCAAGAGACCCAGTACTTC

J: TRBJ2-7
D: TRBD2
V: TRBV5-6
size: -
CDR3: CASSLASGRAGSSYEQYF
DNA: TGTGCCAGCAGCTTGGCTAGCGGGAGAGCGGGTTCCTCCTACGAGCAGTACTTC

J: TRBJ2-3
D: TRBD2
V: TRBV5-1
size: -
CDR3: CASSSGLAGDTDTQYF
DNA: TGCGCCAGCAGTTCAGGACTAGCGGGAGACACAGATACGCAGTATTTT

J: TRBJ2-1
D: -
V: TRBV10-2
size: -
CDR3: CATRDIPPLRGDNEQFF
DNA: TGCGCCACCCGGGACATACCACCTCTACGTGGTGACAATGAGCAGTTCTTC

J: TRBJ2-5
D: TRBD1
V: TRBV19
size: -
CDR3: CASSTSDRAAETQYF
DNA: TGTGCCAGTAGTACGTCGGACAGGGCGGCCGAGACCCAGTACTTC

J: TRBJ2-3
D: TRBD1
V: TRBV6-1
size: -
CDR3: CASSEGTGHTDTQYF
DNA: TGTGCCAGCAGTGAAGGGACAGGCCACACAGATACGCAGTATTTT

J: TRBJ1-2
D: TRBD1
V: TRBV19
size: -
CDR3: CASSPGTGRTYGYTF
DNA: TGTGCCAGTAGTCCCGGGACAGGCCGCACCTATGGCTACACCTTC

J: TRBJ2-2
D: TRBD2
V: TRBV7-9
size: -
CDR3: CASSLGAGLASGELFF
DNA: TGTGCCAGCAGCTTGGGAGCGGGACTAGCATCCGGGGAGCTGTTTTTT

J: TRBJ2-2
D: -
V: TRBV15
size: -
CDR3: CATSRDLAVNTGELFF
DNA: TGTGCCACCAGCAGAGATTTGGCGGTGAACACCGGGGAGCTGTTTTTT

J: TRBJ2-1
D: TRBD1
V: TRBV4-1
size: -
CDR3: CASSQGPGQGNNEQFF
DNA: TGCGCCAGCAGCCAAGGACCGGGACAGGGTAACAATGAGCAGTTCTTC

J: TRBJ2-7
D: TRBD2
V: TRBV11-1
size: -
CDR3: CASSFGRGSYEQYF
DNA: TGTGCCAGCAGCTTCGGGCGGGGGAGCTACGAGCAGTACTTC

J: TRBJ2-7
D: -
V: TRBV4-1
size: -
CDR3: CASRPQVLSYEQYF
DNA: TGCGCCAGCAGACCCCAAGTGCTATCCTACGAGCAGTACTTC

J: TRBJ2-2
D: TRBD2
V: TRBV24-1
size: -
CDR3: CATSDTGTSGTTGELFF
DNA: TGTGCCACCAGTGATACCGGGACTAGCGGAACAACCGGGGAGCTGTTTTTT

J: TRBJ2-1
D: TRBD2
V: TRBV2
size: -
CDR3: CASSEGLAALYNEQFF
DNA: TGTGCCAGCAGTGAGGGACTAGCGGCCCTGTACAATGAGCAGTTCTTC

J: TRBJ2-7
D: TRBD1
V: TRBV3-1/TRBV3-2
size: -
CDR3: CASSPGQGLGEQYF
DNA: TGTGCCAGCAGCCCGGGACAGGGGCTGGGCGAGCAGTACTTC

J: TRBJ2-2
D: TRBD1
V: TRBV19
size: -
CDR3: CASGPRGQDGELFF
DNA: TGTGCCAGTGGCCCCAGGGGGCAGGACGGGGAGCTGTTTTTT

J: TRBJ2-4
D: -
V: TRBV2
size: few
CDR3: CASRGSSIAKNIQYF
DNA: TGTGCCAGCAGGGGCTCCAGTATAGCCAAAAACATTCAGTACTTC

J: TRBJ1-3
D: TRBD1
V: TRBV27
size: -
CDR3: CASRSGQSSGNTIYF
DNA: TGTGCCAGCAGATCGGGACAGAGCTCTGGAAACACCATATATTTT

J: TRBJ2-3
D: -
V: TRBV6-5
size: -
CDR3: CASSGETDTQYF
DNA: TGTGCCAGCAGCGGAGAAACGGATACGCAGTATTTT

J: TRBJ2-5
D: -
V: TRBV21-1
size: -
CDR3: CASSNTRKREAQETQYF
DNA: TGTGCCAGCAGCAATACGAGGAAGCGGGAGGCTCAAGAGACCCAGTACTTC

J: TRBJ1-2
D: -
V: TRBV19
size: once
CDR3: CASSTRARYDGYTF
DNA: TGTGCCAGTAGTACGCGGGCCCGCTATGATGGCTACACCTTC

J: TRBJ2-2
D: TRBD1
V: TRBV7-3
size: -
CDR3: CASSLQTGPNTGELFF
DNA: TGTGCCAGCAGCCTACAGACAGGGCCGAACACCGGGGAGCTGTTTTTT

J: TRBJ1-6
D: TRBD1
V: TRBV7-8
size: -
CDR3: CASSFTTGGGGNSPLHF
DNA: TGTGCCAGCAGCTTTACGACAGGGGGCGGCGGGAATTCACCCCTCCACTTT

J: TRBJ1-1
D: TRBD1
V: TRBV19
size: -
CDR3: CASTEGALNTEAFF
DNA: TGTGCCAGTACCGAGGGGGCTCTGAACACTGAAGCTTTCTTT

J: TRBJ2-1
D: TRBD2
V: TRBV28
size: few
CDR3: CASSLATSDEQFF
DNA: TGTGCCAGCAGTTTAGCGACTAGCGATGAGCAGTTCTTC

J: TRBJ2-3
D: TRBD1
V: TRBV7-2
size: -
CDR3: CASSHPDRVDTQYF
DNA: TGTGCCAGCAGCCACCCTGACAGGGTTGATACGCAGTATTTT

J: TRBJ2-3
D: TRBD2
V: TRBV29-1
size: -
CDR3: CSADAGGSTDTQYF
DNA: TGCAGCGCGGATGCGGGAGGGAGCACAGATACGCAGTATTTT

J: TRBJ1-2
D: TRBD1
V: TRBV30
size: -
CDR3: CAWSRDRVANYGYTF
DNA: TGTGCCTGGAGCCGCGACAGGGTCGCTAACTATGGCTACACCTTC

J: TRBJ1-6
D: -
V: TRBV6-1
size: -
CDR3: CASSEMENSPLHF
DNA: TGTGCCAGCAGTGAAATGGAGAATTCACCCCTCCACTTT

J: TRBJ2-4
D: -
V: TRBV19
size: -
CDR3: CASSSVLAGKNIQYF
DNA: TGTGCCAGTAGTAGTGTCTTGGCTGGCAAAAACATTCAGTACTTC

J: TRBJ2-7
D: TRBD1
V: TRBV5-5
size: few
CDR3: CASSLAVRGHVSYEQYF
DNA: TGTGCCAGCAGCTTGGCCGTGAGGGGGCACGTCTCCTACGAGCAGTACTTC

J: TRBJ2-7
D: TRBD2
V: TRBV11-2
size: once
CDR3: CASSPVGGDEQYF
DNA: TGTGCCAGCAGCCCCGTGGGGGGGGACGAGCAGTACTTC

J: TRBJ2-3
D: TRBD2
V: TRBV5-1
size: -
CDR3: CASSFGRRSGRDTDTQYF
DNA: TGCGCCAGCAGCTTCGGCCGCAGGAGCGGGAGAGACACAGATACGCAGTATTTT

J: TRBJ2-3
D: -
V: TRBV7-2
size: -
CDR3: CASSLVGGGADTQYF
DNA: TGTGCCAGCAGCTTAGTCGGAGGCGGCGCAGATACGCAGTATTTT

J: TRBJ2-2
D: -
V: TRBV2
size: -
CDR3: CASSVVLATGELFF
DNA: TGTGCCAGCAGTGTGGTCCTAGCGACCGGGGAGCTGTTTTTT

J: TRBJ1-6
D: TRBD1
V: TRBV6-6
size: -
CDR3: CASSFQGADVGSPLHF
DNA: TGTGCCAGCAGTTTCCAGGGGGCCGACGTGGGCTCACCCCTCCACTTT

J: TRBJ1-1
D: -
V: TRBV5-1
size: -
CDR3: CASSGQPSEAFF
DNA: TGCGCCAGCAGTGGACAGCCCTCTGAAGCTTTCTTT

J: TRBJ1-6
D: -
V: TRBV4-1
size: -
CDR3: CASSQDHGNSPLHF
DNA: TGCGCCAGCAGCCAAGATCACGGTAATTCACCCCTCCACTTT

J: TRBJ2-3
D: TRBD2
V: TRBV18
size: -
CDR3: CASIAGGTDTQYF
DNA: TGTGCCAGCATAGCGGGAGGCACAGATACGCAGTATTTT

J: TRBJ2-7
D: TRBD2
V: TRBV2
size: -
CDR3: CATGGGDEQYF
DNA: TGTGCCACCGGGGGGGGCGACGAGCAGTACTTC

J: TRBJ2-2
D: TRBD2
V: TRBV7-3
size: -
CDR3: CASSSLTSGNTGELFF
DNA: TGTGCCAGCAGCTCGCTGACTAGCGGGAACACCGGGGAGCTGTTTTTT

J: TRBJ2-7
D: TRBD2
V: TRBV6-5
size: -
CDR3: CASGNRWGGPYEQYF
DNA: TGTGCCAGCGGGAACCGGTGGGGGGGTCCCTACGAGCAGTACTTC

J: TRBJ1-1
D: -
V: TRBV11-2
size: once
CDR3: CASSPGVLNTEAFF
DNA: TGTGCCAGCAGCCCCGGGGTTTTGAACACTGAAGCTTTCTTT

J: TRBJ2-7
D: TRBD2
V: TRBV11-2
size: once
CDR3: CASSLAREGFYEQYF
DNA: TGTGCCAGCAGCTTAGCGCGGGAGGGCTTTTACGAGCAGTACTTC

J: TRBJ2-2
D: TRBD2
V: TRBV7-6
size: once
CDR3: CASSFIAGGFRDGELFF
DNA: TGTGCCAGCAGCTTCATTGCGGGAGGGTTCAGGGACGGGGAGCTGTTTTTT

J: TRBJ1-5
D: -
V: TRBV6-5
size: once
CDR3: CASSSQGRVNQPQHF
DNA: TGTGCCAGCAGTTCTCAGGGGAGGGTCAATCAGCCCCAGCATTTT

J: TRBJ1-5
D: TRBD1
V: TRBV28
size: -
CDR3: CASKGQGVGQPQHF
DNA: TGTGCCAGTAAGGGACAGGGGGTAGGTCAGCCCCAGCATTTT

J: TRBJ2-1
D: -
V: TRBV7-2
size: -
CDR3: CASSLPQGFSEQFF
DNA: TGTGCCAGCAGCTTACCCCAGGGATTTAGTGAGCAGTTCTTC

J: TRBJ2-1
D: -
V: TRBV6-6
size: -
CDR3: CASSYPPGYNEQFF
DNA: TGTGCCAGCAGTTACCCCCCGGGTTACAATGAGCAGTTCTTC

J: TRBJ2-1
D: TRBD1
V: TRBV28
size: -
CDR3: CASSSPGTGYNEQFF
DNA: TGTGCCAGCAGTTCCCCCGGGACAGGGTACAATGAGCAGTTCTTC

J: TRBJ2-1
D: -
V: TRBV10-3
size: -
CDR3: CAIRGTGDEQFF
DNA: TGTGCCATCAGGGGGACTGGGGATGAGCAGTTCTTC

J: TRBJ2-1
D: -
V: TRBV28
size: -
CDR3: CASKQGPYPNEQFF
DNA: TGTGCCAGCAAGCAGGGGCCTTATCCCAATGAGCAGTTCTTC

J: TRBJ1-1
D: TRBD1
V: TRBV7-6
size: -
CDR3: CASSSRQGGNTEAFF
DNA: TGTGCCAGCAGCTCGAGACAGGGAGGGAACACTGAAGCTTTCTTT

J: TRBJ2-5
D: -
V: TRBV5-4
size: -
CDR3: CASSLGQQETQYF
DNA: TGTGCCAGCAGCTTGGGCCAGCAAGAGACCCAGTACTTC

J: TRBJ2-5
D: TRBD2
V: TRBV6-5
size: -
CDR3: CASRTTGTRLETQYF
DNA: TGTGCCAGCAGAACTACCGGGACTAGATTGGAGACCCAGTACTTC

J: TRBJ1-3
D: -
V: TRBV19
size: -
CDR3: CASTTTRGNTIYF
DNA: TGTGCCAGTACCACGACAAGGGGAAACACCATATATTTT

J: TRBJ2-1
D: -
V: TRBV9
size: -
CDR3: CASSVEWQEVYEQFF
DNA: TGTGCCAGCAGCGTAGAGTGGCAAGAGGTCTATGAGCAGTTCTTC